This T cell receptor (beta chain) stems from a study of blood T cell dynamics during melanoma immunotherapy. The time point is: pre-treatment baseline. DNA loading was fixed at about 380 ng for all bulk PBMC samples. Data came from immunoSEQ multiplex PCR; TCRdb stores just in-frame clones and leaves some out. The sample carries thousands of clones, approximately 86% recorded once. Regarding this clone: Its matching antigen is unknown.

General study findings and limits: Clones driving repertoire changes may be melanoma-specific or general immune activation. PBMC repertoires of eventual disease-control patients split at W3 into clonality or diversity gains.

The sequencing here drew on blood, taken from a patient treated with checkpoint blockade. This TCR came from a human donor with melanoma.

The CDR3 loop is CSALDTLHF. The CDR3 coding sequence is TGCAGTGCTTTAGATACTCTCCACTTT. This chain links TRBV20-1 with TRBJ1-6; no clear D. CDR3 size: 9 residues. In germline, CDR1 is DFQATT, CDR2 SNEGSKA (reference sequence). The V and J ends lost 5 bases and 16 bases respectively, with 9 bases between them.